This TCR beta chain appears in the sequencing data of a study of T cell responses to AZD1222 COVID-19 vaccine. The CDR3 covers 15 residues. With V trimmed by 3 bases and J by 3 bases, 4 bases remained unmatched. CDR1 SEHNR and CDR2 FQNEAQ come from the germline V gene (reference sequence). Produced via immunoSEQ multiplex PCR; TCRdb's table is partial and in-frame only. Of 130,000 to 150,000 clones in the sample, under 95% were seen once. The sample in question was peripheral blood, obtained on day 0 of AZD1222 vaccination. The sequence was collected from an adult in good health. The V gene is TRBV7-9, the J gene TRBJ2-5; 10 positions match TRBD1. The CDR3 region has the DNA TGTGCCAGCAGCTTTAGACAGGGGGCGAAAGAGACCCAGTACTTC. Its protein is CASSFRQGAKETQYF.